This T cell receptor (beta chain) appears in the sequencing data of a study of breast tumors, draining lymph nodes, adjacent tissues. In TCRdb, the multiplex PCR reads were re-called with MiXCR into one record per CDR3 protein. The data hold 180,000 or so distinct CDR3 sequences, with around 29% observed a single time. V shed 2 bases and J shed 1 base, with 9 bases lying between them. The germline V gene has CDR1 WSHSY and CDR2 SAAADI. The CDR3 is 15 amino acids. Axillary draining lymph nodes of breast cancer patients supplied the node samples. The study, taken as a whole, reports: Data only fit, rather than demonstrated, lymph node origin of most tumor T cells.

Comments on this clonotype: The antigen is not known.

The specimen sequenced was axillary lymph node tissue. This rearrangement joins TRBV10-2 to TRBJ1-5; a weak D match, TRBD1 (6 bases). The TCR was taken from a female donor with breast cancer. Some clones in this sample may be carry-over from other donors' samples. CDR3 in amino acids: CASSEGTHSNQPQHF. CDR3 nucleotides: TGCGCCAGCAGTGAGGGGACACACAGCAATCAGCCCCAGCATTTT.